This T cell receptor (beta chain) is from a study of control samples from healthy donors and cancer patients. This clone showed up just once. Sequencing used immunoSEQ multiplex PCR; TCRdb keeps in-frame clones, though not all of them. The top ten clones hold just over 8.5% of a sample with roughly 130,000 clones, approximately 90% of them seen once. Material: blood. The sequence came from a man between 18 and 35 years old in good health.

Written as DNA, the CDR3 is TGTGCCTGGACTGAGGCAGGCATGAACACTGAAGCTTTCTTT. This gives the protein CAWTEAGMNTEAFF. The chain recombines TRBV30 with TRBJ1-1; D is unresolved. The germline gives CDR1 GTSNPN, CDR2 SVGIG (reference sequence). The CDR3 has 14 residues. Trimming shortened V by 4 bases and J by 0 bases, and 12 bases separated the two germline ends.